A single sample is the source of the 20 T cell receptor beta chains below, sequenced in a study of shared T cell receptors in the human thymus (dated by TCRdb to about 2021). The method was the immunoSEQ multiplex PCR assay. TCRdb took over this immuneACCESS table, retaining in-frame rearrangements with V and J assigned. Such tables are incomplete; in checked studies, under half of the missing clones stem from an unresolved V gene, and the remainder is unexplained. The sample table holds hundreds of thousands of clones, of which approximately 88% were seen once. Together, the top ten hold 0.0095% to 0.013% of the sample. These sequences were also reported in another study, on human thymus T cells.

The sequenced sample was thymocytes. The receptors were gathered from a boy younger than two with a congenital heart defect. Donor details come from another sample of the same person, matched by shared clones.

This chain uses TRBV11-2 with TRBJ2-7, with 8 positions matching TRBD1. This CDR3 comprises 16 residues. The V and J ends lost 2 bases and 2 bases, in that order; junction bases with no gene match: 8. Germline CDR1 reads SGHAT; CDR2 reads FQNNGV. CDR3 sequence (DNA): TGTGCCAGCAGCTTATACCAGGGACAGGTTACCTACGAGCAGTACTTC. It translates to CASSLYQGQVTYEQYF.

The chain couples TRBV21-1 to TRBJ2-7; the listed D gene, TRBD1, was not tested against the DNA. TRBV21-1 is labeled a pseudogene. This CDR3 is built from 18 residues. The CDR3 nucleotides read TGTGCCAGCAGCAAAGCGCTAGGGACAACAAAGGGGCCCTACGAGCAGTACTTC. Protein: CASSKALGTTKGPYEQYF.

The chain has TRBV6-5 and TRBJ2-2, with D maybe TRBD2 (5 bases). Looked up from germline, CDR1 is MNHEY and CDR2 is SVGAGI. V shed 8 bases and J shed 4 bases, with 14 bases lying between them. The CDR3 spans 14 residues. The CDR3 region is CASGGLAVTGELFF. The CDR3 DNA reads TGTGCCAGCGGTGGTCTAGCAGTCACCGGGGAGCTGTTTTTT.

V gene TRBV30 combines with J gene TRBJ2-1; 8 bases are shared with TRBD2. The CDR3 totals 15 residues. Germline lookup yields CDR1 GTSNPN and CDR2 SVGIG (reference sequence). The V gene end was trimmed by 5 bases and the J gene end by 9 bases; junction bases not matched to a gene: 15. The CDR3 bases are TGTGCCTGGGCCCGCCGGGACTATCGGGAGGGTGAGCAGTTCTTC. This encodes CAWARRDYREGEQFF. The entire variable domain, with the rest obtained from reference TRBV30 and TRBJ2-1, is as follows: SQTIHQWPATLVQPVGSPLSLECTVEGTSNPNLYWYRQAAGRGLQLLFYSVGIGQISSEVPQNLSASRPQDRQFILSSKKLLLSDSGFYLCAWARRDYREGEQFFGPGTRLTVL.

The chain recombines TRBV27 with TRBJ1-2, with 7 bases matching TRBD1. V shed 4 bases, J shed 8 bases, and the junction held 13 bases outside the gene matches. The CDR3 has 15 residues. The V gene's germline CDR1 is MNHEY and CDR2 SMNVEV (reference sequence). CDR3 loop: CASSSLRRQGWGYTF. The DNA for the CDR3 is TGTGCCAGCAGTTCACTACGTCGACAGGGTTGGGGCTACACCTTC.

CDR3: CASSLPTGHPGLAGVHNEQFF. The CDR3 DNA is TGTGCCAGCAGTTTACCTACAGGGCACCCGGGACTAGCGGGAGTTCACAATGAGCAGTTCTTC. This chain joins TRBV28 and TRBJ2-1, with TRBD2 matching 14 bases. CDR3 length equals 21 residues. J gave up 5 bases and V 2 bases, and 17 bases lay outside the gene matches. Looked up from germline, CDR1 is MDHEN and CDR2 is SYDVKM.

The chain couples TRBV4-2 to TRBJ2-7; D might be TRBD1 (6 bases). V lost 3 bases to trimming and J lost 3 bases, with 15 bases between them. Germline-derived CDR1 and CDR2 are LGHNA and YNFKEQ. CDR3 length: 15 residues. The CDR3 bases are TGTGCCAGCAGCCAGGCTCGACAGGCGTACTACGAGCAGTACTTC. Its translation is CASSQARQAYYEQYF.

The chain has TRBV11-3 and TRBJ2-7; a possible D gene is TRBD2 (6 bases). Per germline, CDR1 SGHNT and CDR2 YENEEA. The V and J ends lost 6 bases and 0 bases respectively, with 15 bases between them. The CDR3 is made up of 15 amino acids. CDR3 in DNA: TGTGCCAGCAGGGCGCGGGACCTGTGCTCCTACGAGCAGTACTTC. It codes for CASRARDLCSYEQYF.

The rearrangement uses TRBV6-6 and TRBJ2-7; 8 bases map to TRBD1. The CDR3 runs 14 residues. Germline values: CDR1 MNHNY, CDR2 SVGAGI (reference sequence). V shed 0 bases, J shed 3 bases, and the junction held 1 base outside the gene matches. CDR3 coding DNA: TGTGCCAGCAGTTACTCGGGACAGGACTACGAGCAGTACTTC. As protein: CASSYSGQDYEQYF.

The chain joins TRBV5-4 to TRBJ2-7; D is perhaps TRBD2 (6 bases). The CDR3 loop spans 13 amino acids. Trimming took 0 bases from V and 5 from J, leaving 9 bases between them. Germline CDR1 SGHNT, CDR2 YYREEE (reference sequence). CDR3 coding DNA: TGTGCCAGCAGCTTGGGTTCGGGGGACGAGCAGTACTTC. This codes for CASSLGSGDEQYF.

The chain has TRBV27 and TRBJ2-1, with 11 bases identical to TRBD2. Germline values: CDR1 MNHEY, CDR2 SMNVEV (reference sequence). V trimming: 2 bases; J trimming: 4 bases; junction bases outside the gene matches: 10. The CDR3 covers 18 residues. In nucleotides, the CDR3 is TGTGCCAGCAGTTTAGTGACTAGCGGGAAGCTACGTTACAATGAGCAGTTCTTC. Amino acid sequence: CASSLVTSGKLRYNEQFF.

V and J are TRBV29-1 and TRBJ1-2; D unresolved. This CDR3 comprises 15 residues. Germline V gene sequence: CDR1 SQVTM, CDR2 ANQGSEA. Deletions cut 0 bases from V and 7 bases from J, with 18 bases between. In DNA, the CDR3 is TGCAGCGTTGAAGATCGCTCCCTAAGGGAGGCTGGCTACACCTTC. Its protein is CSVEDRSLREAGYTF.

This clone was found once. This chain links TRBV5-6 with TRBJ2-3, with 7 bases fitting TRBD1. Germline V CDR1 and CDR2: SGHDT, YYEEEE. After removal of 0 bases from V and 8 bases from J, the junction contained 6 bases not matched to a gene. This CDR3 region has 14 residues. The DNA of the CDR3 is TGTGCCAGCAGCTTGGAAGGGGGCCATGGTACGCAGTATTTT. It is translated as CASSLEGGHGTQYF.

The gene calls are TRBV15 and TRBJ1-1, with a weak D call TRBD1 (5 bases). Trimming cost V 1 base and J 4 bases, with 10 bases left between them. The CDR3 has 14 residues. The germline CDR1 and CDR2 sequences are LNHNV and YYDKDF (reference sequence). The CDR3 loop is CATSRVERGTEAFF. CDR3 nucleotide sequence: TGTGCCACCAGCAGAGTTGAAAGGGGCACTGAAGCTTTCTTT.

V and J are TRBV10-2 and TRBJ2-7; 7 nucleotides align to TRBD2. CDR3 length equals 18 residues. V was pared by 0 bases and J by 2 bases, with 13 bases of the junction left unmatched. Looked up from germline, CDR1 is WSHSY and CDR2 is SAAADI. The CDR3 loop reads CASSESRAGLVIPYEQYF. In DNA form, the CDR3 reads TGCGCCAGCAGTGAGTCGAGAGCGGGGCTAGTTATACCCTACGAGCAGTACTTC.

The V call is TRBV4-2, the J call TRBJ2-1; D call uncertain. The CDR3 is made up of 13 amino acids. Deletions cut 4 bases from V and 7 bases from J, with 11 bases between. From germline, CDR1 is LGHNA and CDR2 YNFKEQ. This chain's CDR3 is CASSPLAWNEQFF. Written as DNA, the CDR3 is TGTGCCAGCAGCCCCCTCGCGTGGAATGAGCAGTTCTTC.

The rearrangement links TRBV6-6 to TRBJ2-3, with 7 bases aligning to TRBD2. Germline CDR1 reads MNHNY; CDR2 reads SVGAGI (reference sequence). The CDR3 is 15 amino acids. The J segment lost 2 bases and the V segment lost 2 bases, leaving 4 bases of the junction unmatched. The CDR3 DNA reads as TGTGCCAGCAGTTACGGAGCGGGGCTCACAGATACGCAGTATTTT. Translation gives CASSYGAGLTDTQYF.

The chain joins TRBV23-1 to TRBJ2-7; tentative D call: TRBD2 (6 bases). TRBV23-1 is treated as an ORF (open reading frame) with a function not yet certain. The CDR3 totals 15 residues. Trimming shortened V by 9 bases and J by 3 bases, and 21 bases separated the two germline ends. The CDR3 loop reads CASSLGEDGGYEQYF. The DNA of the CDR3 is TGCGCCAGTTCCCTGGGGGAGGACGGAGGCTACGAGCAGTACTTC.

In its sample, this clone was seen once. The chain links TRBV5-6 to TRBJ2-3; 7 positions agree with TRBD2. With 4 bases clipped from V and 2 bases from J, the junction kept 13 bases outside the gene matches. The CDR3 totals 17 residues. Germline V gene data show CDR1 as SGHDT and CDR2 as YYEEEE. CDR3 loop: CASSLLEAGVVTDTQYF. The CDR3 DNA is TGTGCCAGCAGCCTCCTCGAGGCGGGAGTCGTCACAGATACGCAGTATTTT.

The chain has TRBV5-6 and TRBJ2-7; TRBD1 agrees at 8 bases. CDR1 is SGHDT, CDR2 YYEEEE, per germline. The CDR3 extends over 13 amino acids. V was pared by 0 bases and J by 9 bases, with 5 bases of the junction left unmatched. The CDR3 sequence is CASSLDTGGPQYF. In nucleotides, the CDR3 is TGTGCCAGCAGCTTGGATACAGGGGGTCCGCAGTACTTC.